The 6 T cell receptor beta chains reported below all come from one sample, sequenced in a study of blood T cells in healthy people across ages. The second PCR ran 7 to 11 cycles with a sample-barcoded 5' primer and J-beta primers. Using its own MiXCR run on the 5' RACE reads, TCRdb lists one record per CDR3 protein. The profile shows under 1,100,000 distinct CDR3 sequences, around 25% of them singletons. These same records also appear under a second study, on T cells of mothers and their children.

Sequencing input: blood. The source of these receptors is a girl aged 2-10 years in good health.

The chain is built from TRBV7-9 and TRBJ2-6; D ambiguous. CDR1 SEHNR and CDR2 FQNEAQ come from the germline V gene (reference sequence). This CDR3 has 16 residues. V lost 5 bases to trimming and J lost 0 bases, with 11 bases between them. The CDR3, as DNA: TGTGCCAGCAGCCTACTACCCGGCTCTGGGGCCAACGTCCTGACTTTC. Protein: CASSLLPGSGANVLTF.

At least ten counts were recorded for this clonotype. The junction departs from the called germline gene at one end, perhaps through a read error. The chain employs TRBV5-1 and TRBJ2-5, with D perhaps matching TRBD1 (6 bases). Germline CDR1 reads SGHRS; CDR2 reads YFSETQ. The CDR3 is 13 amino acids. CDR3 DNA sequence: TGTGCCAGCAGTTTCCCAGGGGAAGAGACCCAGTACTTC. Protein sequence: CASSFPGEETQYF.

This clonotype has a handful of counts. V gene TRBV4-1 combines with J gene TRBJ2-1; D possibly corresponds to TRBD1 (6 bases). The CDR3 has 16 residues. The germline CDR1 and CDR2 sequences are MGHRA and YSYEKL. V lost 0 bases to trimming and J lost 5 bases, with 14 bases between them. The DNA of the CDR3 is TGCGCCAGCAGCCAAGATAGAAGCCAGGGGAACAATGAGCAGTTCTTC. Protein sequence: CASSQDRSQGNNEQFF.

V and J are TRBV7-9 and TRBJ1-2; no reliable D call. CDR1 SEHNR and CDR2 FQNEAQ come from the germline V gene (reference sequence). CDR3 length equals 16 residues. Trimming left V 5 bases short and J 5 bases short, with 21 bases between. CDR3 coding DNA: TGTGCCAGCAGCCCCTGGACCGCCGAGGAAGAGTATGGCTACACCTTC. Translated: CASSPWTAEEEYGYTF. Looking up the rest from reference TRBV7-9 and TRBJ1-2 gives the full variable domain: DTGVSQNPRHKITKRGQNVTFRCDPISEHNRLYWYRQTLGQGPEFLTYFQNEAQLEKSRLLSDRFSAERPKGSFSTLEIQRTEQGDSAMYLCASSPWTAEEEYGYTFGSGTRLTVV.

J is TRBJ2-5 and V is TRBV28; D might be TRBD1 or TRBD2, each matching 6 bases. The germline V gene encodes CDR1 MDHEN and CDR2 SYDVKM. V was clipped by 2 bases and J by 2 bases, with 12 bases between them. The CDR3 runs to 15 residues. The CDR3 sequence is CASSLTWGAQETQYF. As DNA, the CDR3 is TGTGCCAGCAGTTTAACCTGGGGGGCACAAGAGACCCAGTACTTC.

The rearrangement links TRBV28 to TRBJ1-2, with 10 bases matching TRBD1. The CDR3 is 17 amino acids. The trim removed 4 bases at V and 5 bases at J, leaving 13 bases unmatched. Germline-derived CDR1 and CDR2 are MDHEN and SYDVKM. CDR3 coding DNA: TGTGCCAGCAGTTCCAATAGTTGGGACAGGGGCGCTTATGGCTACACCTTC. This translates into CASSSNSWDRGAYGYTF.